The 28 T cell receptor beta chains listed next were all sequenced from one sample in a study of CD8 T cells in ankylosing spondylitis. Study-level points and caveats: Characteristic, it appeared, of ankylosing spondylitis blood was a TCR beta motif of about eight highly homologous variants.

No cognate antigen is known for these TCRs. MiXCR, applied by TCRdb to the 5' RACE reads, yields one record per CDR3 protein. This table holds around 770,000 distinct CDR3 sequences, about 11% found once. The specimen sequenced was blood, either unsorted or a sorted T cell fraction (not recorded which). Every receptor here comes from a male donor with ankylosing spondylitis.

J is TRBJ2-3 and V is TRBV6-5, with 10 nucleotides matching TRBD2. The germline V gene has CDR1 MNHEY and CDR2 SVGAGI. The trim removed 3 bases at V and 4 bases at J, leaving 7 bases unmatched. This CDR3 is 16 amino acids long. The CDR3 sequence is CASSYSSSGGADTQYF. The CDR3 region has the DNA TGTGCCAGCAGTTATTCATCTAGCGGGGGTGCAGATACGCAGTATTTT.

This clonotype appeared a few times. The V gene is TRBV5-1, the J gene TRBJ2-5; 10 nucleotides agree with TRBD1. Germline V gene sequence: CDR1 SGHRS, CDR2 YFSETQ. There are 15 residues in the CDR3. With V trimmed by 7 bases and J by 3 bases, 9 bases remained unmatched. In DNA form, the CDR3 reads TGCGCCAGCCTGAGGGGACAGGGGACGAAAGAGACCCAGTACTTC. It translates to CASLRGQGTKETQYF.

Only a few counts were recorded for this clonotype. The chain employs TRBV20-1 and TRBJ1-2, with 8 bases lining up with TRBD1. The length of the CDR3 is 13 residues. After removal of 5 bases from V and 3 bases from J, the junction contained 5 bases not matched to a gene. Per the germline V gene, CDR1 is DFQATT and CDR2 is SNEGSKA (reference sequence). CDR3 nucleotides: TGCAGTGCTGGACAGGGTATTGACTATGGCTACACCTTC. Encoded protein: CSAGQGIDYGYTF.

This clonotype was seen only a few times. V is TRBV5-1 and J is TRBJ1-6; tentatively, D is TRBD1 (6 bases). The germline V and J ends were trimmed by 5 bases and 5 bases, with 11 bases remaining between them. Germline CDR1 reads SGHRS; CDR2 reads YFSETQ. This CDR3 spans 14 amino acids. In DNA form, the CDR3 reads TGCGCCAGCAGTTTTGCAGGGGATAATTCACCCCTCCACTTT. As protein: CASSFAGDNSPLHF.

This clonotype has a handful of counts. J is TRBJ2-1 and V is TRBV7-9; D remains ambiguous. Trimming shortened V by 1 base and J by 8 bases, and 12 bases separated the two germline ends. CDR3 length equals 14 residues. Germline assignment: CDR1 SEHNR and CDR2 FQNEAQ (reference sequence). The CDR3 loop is CASSLGVSLDEQFF. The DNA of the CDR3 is TGTGCCAGCAGCTTAGGGGTGTCCCTTGATGAGCAGTTCTTC. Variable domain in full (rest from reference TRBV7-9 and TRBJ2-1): DTGVSQNPRHKITKRGQNVTFRCDPISEHNRLYWYRQTLGQGPEFLTYFQNEAQLEKSRLLSDRFSAERPKGSFSTLEIQRTEQGDSAMYLCASSLGVSLDEQFFGPGTRLTVL.

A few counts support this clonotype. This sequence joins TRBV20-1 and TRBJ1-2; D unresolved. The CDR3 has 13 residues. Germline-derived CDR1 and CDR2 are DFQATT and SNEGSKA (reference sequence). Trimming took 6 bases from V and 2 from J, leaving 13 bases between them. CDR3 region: CSAIPTRNYGYTF. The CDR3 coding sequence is TGCAGTGCGATCCCCACGAGAAACTATGGCTACACCTTC.

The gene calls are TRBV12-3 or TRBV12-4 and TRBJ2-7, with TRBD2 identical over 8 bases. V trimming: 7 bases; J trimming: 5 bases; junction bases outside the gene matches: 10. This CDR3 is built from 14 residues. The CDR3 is CASKKSGSPDEQYF. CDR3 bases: TGTGCCAGCAAAAAAAGCGGGAGCCCCGACGAGCAGTACTTC.

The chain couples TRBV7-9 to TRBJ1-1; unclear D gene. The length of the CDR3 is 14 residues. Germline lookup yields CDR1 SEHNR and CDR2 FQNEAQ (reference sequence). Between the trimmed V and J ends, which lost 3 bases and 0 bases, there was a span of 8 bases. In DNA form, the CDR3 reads TGTGCCAGCAGCTTGCCGTGGGTGAACACTGAAGCTTTCTTT. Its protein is CASSLPWVNTEAFF.

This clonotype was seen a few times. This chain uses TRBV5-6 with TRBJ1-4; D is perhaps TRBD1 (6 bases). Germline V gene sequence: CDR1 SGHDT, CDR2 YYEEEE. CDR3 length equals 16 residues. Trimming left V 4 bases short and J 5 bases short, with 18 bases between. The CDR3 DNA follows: TGTGCCAGCAGCGATTACTACAGGGCCAACAATGAAAAACTGTTTTTT. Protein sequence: CASSDYYRANNEKLFF.

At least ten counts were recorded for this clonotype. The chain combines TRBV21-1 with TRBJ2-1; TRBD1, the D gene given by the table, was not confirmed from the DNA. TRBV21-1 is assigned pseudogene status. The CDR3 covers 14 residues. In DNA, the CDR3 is TGTGCCAGCAATCTCCGGGACGGTTACAATGAGCAGTTCTTC. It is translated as CASNLRDGYNEQFF.

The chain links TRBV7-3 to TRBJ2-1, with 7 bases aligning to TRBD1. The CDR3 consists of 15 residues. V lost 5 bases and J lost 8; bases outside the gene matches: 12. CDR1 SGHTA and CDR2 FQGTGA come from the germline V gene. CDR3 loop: CASSRTGVSPYEQFF. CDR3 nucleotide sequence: TGTGCCAGCAGCCGAACAGGGGTCTCACCTTATGAGCAGTTCTTC.

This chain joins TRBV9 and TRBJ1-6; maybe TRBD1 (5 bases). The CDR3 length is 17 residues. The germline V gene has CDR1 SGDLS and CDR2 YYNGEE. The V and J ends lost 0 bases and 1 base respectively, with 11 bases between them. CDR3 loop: CASSVDSWGSYNSPLHF. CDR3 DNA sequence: TGTGCCAGCAGCGTAGACAGCTGGGGGTCCTATAATTCACCCCTCCACTTT.

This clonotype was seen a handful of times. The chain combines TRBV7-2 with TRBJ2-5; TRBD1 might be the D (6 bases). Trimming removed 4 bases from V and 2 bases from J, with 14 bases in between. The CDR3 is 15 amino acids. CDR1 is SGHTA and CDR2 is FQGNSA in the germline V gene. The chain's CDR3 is CASSSRGGSQETQYF. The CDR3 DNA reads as TGTGCCAGCAGCTCCCGAGGGGGATCTCAAGAGACCCAGTACTTC. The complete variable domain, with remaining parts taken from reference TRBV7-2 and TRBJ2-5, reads GAGVSQSPSNKVTEKGKDVELRCDPISGHTALYWYRQSLGQGLEFLIYFQGNSAPDKSGLPSDRFSAERTGGSVSTLTIQRTQQEDSAVYLCASSSRGGSQETQYFGPGTRLLVL.

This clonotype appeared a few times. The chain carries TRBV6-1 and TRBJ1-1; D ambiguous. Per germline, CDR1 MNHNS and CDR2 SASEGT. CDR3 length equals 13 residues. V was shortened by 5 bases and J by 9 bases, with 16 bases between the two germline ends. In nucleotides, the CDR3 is TGTGCCAGCAGTCCCCGGGAAACCGAAAAAGCTTTCTTT. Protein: CASSPRETEKAFF.

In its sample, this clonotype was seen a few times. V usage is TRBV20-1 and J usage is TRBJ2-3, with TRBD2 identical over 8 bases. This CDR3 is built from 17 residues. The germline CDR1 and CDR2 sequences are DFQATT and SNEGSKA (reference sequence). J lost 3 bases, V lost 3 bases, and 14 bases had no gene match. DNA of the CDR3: TGCAGTGCTAGCTCCGGGGACGTAGCGGGGCCTACAGATACGCAGTATTTT. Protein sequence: CSASSGDVAGPTDTQYF.

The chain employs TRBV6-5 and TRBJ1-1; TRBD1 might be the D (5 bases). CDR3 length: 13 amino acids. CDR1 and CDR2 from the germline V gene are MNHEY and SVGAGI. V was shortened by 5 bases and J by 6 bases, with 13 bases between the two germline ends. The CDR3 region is CASSHPGTAEAFF. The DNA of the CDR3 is TGTGCCAGCAGTCACCCCGGGACGGCTGAAGCTTTCTTT.

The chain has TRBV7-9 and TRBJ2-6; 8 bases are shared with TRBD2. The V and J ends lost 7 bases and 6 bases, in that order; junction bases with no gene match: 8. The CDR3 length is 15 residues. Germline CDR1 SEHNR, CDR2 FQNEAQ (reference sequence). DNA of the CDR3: TGTGCCAGCATATTAGCGGGGCGGGAGGCCAACGTCCTGACTTTC. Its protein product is CASILAGREANVLTF.

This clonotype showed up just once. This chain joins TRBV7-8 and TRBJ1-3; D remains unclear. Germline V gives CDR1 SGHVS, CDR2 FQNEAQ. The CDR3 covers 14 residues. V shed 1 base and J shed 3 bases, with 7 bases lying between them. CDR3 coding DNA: TGTGCCAGCAGCTTAGGCCCAAGTGGAAACACCATATATTTT. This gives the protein CASSLGPSGNTIYF.

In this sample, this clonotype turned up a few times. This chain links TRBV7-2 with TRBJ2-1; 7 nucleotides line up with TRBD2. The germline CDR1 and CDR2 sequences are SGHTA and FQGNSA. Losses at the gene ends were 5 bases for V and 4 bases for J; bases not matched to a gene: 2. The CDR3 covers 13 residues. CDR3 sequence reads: CASSPAGYNEQFF. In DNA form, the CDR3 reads TGTGCCAGCAGCCCAGCGGGATACAATGAGCAGTTCTTC.

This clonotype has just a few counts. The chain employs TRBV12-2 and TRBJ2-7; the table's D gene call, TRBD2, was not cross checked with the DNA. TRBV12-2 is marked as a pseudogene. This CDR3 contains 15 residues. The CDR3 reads CASRSGQCLVRRGYF. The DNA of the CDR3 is TGTGCAAGTCGCTCCGGACAGTGCCTAGTCCGACGCGGGTACTTC.

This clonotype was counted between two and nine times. The CDR3 is CASSSRGFGGYTF. CDR3 coding DNA: TGTGCCAGCAGCTCCCGGGGCTTTGGGGGCTACACCTTC. The chain joins TRBV7-9 to TRBJ1-2; D might be TRBD1 (5 bases). Germline V gene lookup returns CDR1 SEHNR and CDR2 FQNEAQ (reference sequence). This CDR3 spans 13 amino acids. Trimming cost V 4 bases and J 8 bases, with 14 bases left between them.

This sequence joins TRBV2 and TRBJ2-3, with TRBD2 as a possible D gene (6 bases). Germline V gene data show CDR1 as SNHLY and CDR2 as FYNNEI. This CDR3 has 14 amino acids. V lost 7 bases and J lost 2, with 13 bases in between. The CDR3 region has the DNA TGTGCCAGCACTAAGGGACTTTCCACAGATACGCAGTATTTT. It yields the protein CASTKGLSTDTQYF.

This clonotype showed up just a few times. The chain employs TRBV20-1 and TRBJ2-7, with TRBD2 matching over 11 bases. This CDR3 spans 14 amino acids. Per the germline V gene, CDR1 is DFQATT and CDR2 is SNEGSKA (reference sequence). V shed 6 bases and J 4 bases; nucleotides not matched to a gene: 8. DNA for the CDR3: TGCAGTGCCCCCCTAGCGGGAGGACGATACGAGCAGTACTTC. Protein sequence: CSAPLAGGRYEQYF.

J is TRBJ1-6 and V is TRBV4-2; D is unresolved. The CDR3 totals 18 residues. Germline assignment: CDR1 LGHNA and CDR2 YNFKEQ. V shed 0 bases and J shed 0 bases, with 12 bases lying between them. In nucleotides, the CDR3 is TGTGCCAGCAGCCAAGAACTACAGCGGAGCTCCTATAATTCACCCCTCCACTTT. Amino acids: CASSQELQRSSYNSPLHF.

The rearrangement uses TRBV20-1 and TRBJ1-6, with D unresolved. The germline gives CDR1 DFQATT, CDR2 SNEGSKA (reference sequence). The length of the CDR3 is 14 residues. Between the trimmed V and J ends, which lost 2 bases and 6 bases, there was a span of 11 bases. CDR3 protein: CSARKRLPNSPLHF. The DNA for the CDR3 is TGCAGTGCTAGAAAGCGTCTTCCTAATTCACCCCTCCACTTT.

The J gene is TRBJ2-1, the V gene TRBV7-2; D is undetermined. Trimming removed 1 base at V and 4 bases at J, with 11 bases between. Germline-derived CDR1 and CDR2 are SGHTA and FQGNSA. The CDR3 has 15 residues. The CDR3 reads CASSLGSSNYNEQFF. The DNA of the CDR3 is TGTGCCAGCAGCTTAGGATCTTCGAATTACAATGAGCAGTTCTTC.

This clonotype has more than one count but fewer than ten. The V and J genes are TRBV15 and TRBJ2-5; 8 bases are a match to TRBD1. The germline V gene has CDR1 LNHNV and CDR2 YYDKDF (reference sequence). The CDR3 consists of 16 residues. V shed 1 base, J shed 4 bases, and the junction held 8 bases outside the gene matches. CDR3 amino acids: CATSRGPRGRLETQYF. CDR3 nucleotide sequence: TGTGCCACCAGCAGAGGACCCAGGGGGCGACTAGAGACCCAGTACTTC.

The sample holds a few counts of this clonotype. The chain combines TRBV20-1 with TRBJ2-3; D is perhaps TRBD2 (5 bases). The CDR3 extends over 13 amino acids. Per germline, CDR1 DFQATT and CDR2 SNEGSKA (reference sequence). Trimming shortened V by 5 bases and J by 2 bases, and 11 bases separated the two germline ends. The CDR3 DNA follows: TGCAGTGCTTCGGGAACAGTCACAGATACGCAGTATTTT. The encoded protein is CSASGTVTDTQYF.